This T cell receptor (beta chain) stems from a study of identical twins. TCRdb re-called the 5' RACE reads with MiXCR, one entry per CDR3 protein. The table includes about 530,000 distinct CDR3 sequences, roughly 15% detected once. CDR3 size: 13 residues. Trimming cost V 10 bases and J 1 base, with 13 bases left between them. Germline CDR1 reads ENHRY; CDR2 reads SYGVKD. This clonotype was observed a handful of times. These data also featured in a second study, about yellow fever vaccine responses in identical twins.

This sequence was found in a woman aged 18 to 35 in good health. The sequencing input was CD4+ T cells sorted from blood. This chain links TRBV10-3 with TRBJ1-1, with D maybe TRBD1 (6 bases). The CDR3 loop reads CATNRAENTEAFF. The CDR3 DNA is TGTGCCACCAACAGGGCGGAGAACACTGAAGCTTTCTTT.